This T cell receptor (beta chain) was retrieved from a study of T cells in Graves' hyperthyroidism and ophthalmopathy. TCR beta CDR3 regions were amplified from RNA. The TCR CDR3 was amplified in a first-round RT-PCR using the HTBI primer set. TCRdb used MiXCR to reprocess the multiplex PCR reads, holding one entry per CDR3 protein. In the table there are 610,000 or so distinct CDR3 sequences, about half of which are singletons. This clonotype was seen at least ten times. Uncontrolled infection, other autoimmune disease, pregnancy or lactation barred patients from enrollment. The germline V gene encodes CDR1 SGHAT and CDR2 FQDESV (reference sequence). The CDR3 runs to 17 residues. J was trimmed by 0 bases and V by 5 bases; bases with no gene match: 3.

The sample taken for sequencing was peripheral blood or thyroid tissue (not recorded which). This TCR was recovered from a woman under 30 with Graves' hyperthyroidism. The chain has TRBV11-1 and TRBJ2-6; 11 nucleotides match TRBD2. CDR3 protein: CASSQTSGDSGANVLTF. CDR3 coding DNA: TGTGCCAGCAGCCAGACTAGCGGGGACTCTGGGGCCAACGTCCTGACTTTC.